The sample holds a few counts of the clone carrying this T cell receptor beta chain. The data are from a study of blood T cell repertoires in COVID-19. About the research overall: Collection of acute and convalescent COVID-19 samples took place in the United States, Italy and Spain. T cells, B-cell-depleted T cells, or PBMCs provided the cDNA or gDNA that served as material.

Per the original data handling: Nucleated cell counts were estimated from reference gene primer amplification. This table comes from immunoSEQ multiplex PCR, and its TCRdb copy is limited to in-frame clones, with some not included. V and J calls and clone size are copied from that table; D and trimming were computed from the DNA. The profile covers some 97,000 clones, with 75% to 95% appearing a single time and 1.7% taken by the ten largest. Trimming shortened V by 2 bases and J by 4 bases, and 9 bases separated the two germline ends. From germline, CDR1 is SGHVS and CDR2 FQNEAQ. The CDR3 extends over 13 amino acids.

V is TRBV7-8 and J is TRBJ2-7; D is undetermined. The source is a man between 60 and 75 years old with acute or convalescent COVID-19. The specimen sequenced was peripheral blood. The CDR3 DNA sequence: TGTGCCAGCAGCTTATCCCCTCGTTACGAGCAGTACTTC. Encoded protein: CASSLSPRYEQYF.